These 11 T cell receptor beta chains share one sample of origin, sequenced in a study of T cell clonality in common variable immunodeficiency. Their specific antigens are unknown. Assay: immunoSEQ multiplex PCR; the TCRdb copy retains only in-frame clones and omits some. The record shows about 20,000 clones for this sample, with no singletons present. Findings and limits, study-wide: In common variable immunodeficiency, TCR beta chains reportedly carried fewer deletions and N-nucleotide insertions.

Sequencing was carried out using peripheral blood mononuclear cells. The source of these receptors is a human donor with common variable immunodeficiency.

On this clone itself: From the germline J gene comes the end of the CDR3, since the read stops 3 residues before it. This chain uses TRBV6-2 or TRBV6-3 with TRBJ2-3; possible D gene TRBD1, 5 bases. Germline V gene lookup returns CDR1 MNHEY and CDR2 SVGEGT. This CDR3 spans 13 amino acids. With 7 bases removed from V and 4 bases from J, the gap between germline ends came to 12 bases. The part of the CDR3 DNA that was read is TGTGCCAGCACTGGCATAGGGGCAGATACG. This gives the protein CASTGIGADT. The CDR3 in its entirety is CASTGIGADTQYF.

This clone was seen a few times. The sequence runs out 3 residues before the end of the CDR3; the remainder is reconstructed from the germline J gene. J is TRBJ2-3 and V is TRBV7-9, with D maybe TRBD2 (5 bases). CDR3 length: 15 amino acids. Germline values: CDR1 SEHNR, CDR2 FQNEAQ (reference sequence). V was clipped by 5 bases and J by 1 base, with 13 bases between them. The sequenced part of the CDR3 DNA is TGTGCCAGCAGCCCCAGCGGAATCCGCACAGATACG. The encoded protein is CASSPSGIRTDT. The complete CDR3 protein is CASSPSGIRTDTQYF.

This clone was observed a handful of times. The CDR3 protein is CASSPSGGEWKTQYF. CDR3 DNA (partial): TGTGCCAGCAGCCCATCTGGGGGGGAGTGGAAGACC. J is TRBJ2-5 and V is TRBV7-3; 7 bases map to TRBD2. The read terminates 3 residues before the CDR3 end, so the remaining end is supplied by the germline J gene. The germline V gene has CDR1 SGHTA and CDR2 FQGTGA. CDR3 size: 15 residues. V was pared by 5 bases and J by 6 bases, with 12 bases of the junction left unmatched.

On this clone itself: The read ends 3 residues shy of where the CDR3 ends; the end is completed using the germline J gene. The rearrangement uses TRBV18 and TRBJ2-5, with D perhaps matching TRBD2 (6 bases). The ends were cut back, 4 bases at V and 6 bases at J, with 15 bases in the middle. CDR1 is KGHSH and CDR2 is LQKENI in the germline V gene. This CDR3 comprises 14 residues. CDR3 DNA (partial): TGTGCCAGCTCACGAGGGGAGGTTGGTCAGACC. Its translation is CASSRGEVGQT. The entire CDR3 protein reads CASSRGEVGQTQYF.

Concerning this clone itself: Read data end 3 residues before the CDR3 end; the end is taken from the germline J gene. This chain connects TRBV19 to TRBJ2-5, with 10 bases identical to TRBD1. The CDR3 is made up of 13 amino acids. Germline lookup yields CDR1 LNHDA and CDR2 SQIVND (reference sequence). Trimming took 7 bases from V and 5 from J; bases not matched to a gene: 4. Incomplete CDR3 DNA: TGTGCCAGTAAGGACAGGGGGATGGAGACC. This translates into CASKDRGMET. The entire CDR3 protein reads CASKDRGMETQYF.

As concerns this clone: The read finishes 3 residues shy of the CDR3 end, and the germline J gene is used to complete it. The chain couples TRBV19 to TRBJ2-7; 8 bases agree with TRBD1. The junction had 7 bases not matched to a gene; V was cut back by 2 bases and J by 4 bases. CDR1 LNHDA and CDR2 SQIVND come from the germline V gene (reference sequence). The CDR3 has 15 residues. The covered CDR3 bases are TGTGCCAGTAGTATAATGGGACAGGACCCTTACGAG. Protein sequence: CASSIMGQDPYE. The CDR3, in full, reads CASSIMGQDPYEQYF. Filled out from reference TRBV19 and TRBJ2-7, the complete variable domain reads DGGITQSPKYLFRKEGQNVTLSCEQNLNHDAMYWYRQDPGQGLRLIYYSQIVNDFQKGDIAEGYSVSREKKESFPLTVTSAQKNPTAFYLCASSIMGQDPYEQYFGPGTRLTVT.

This clone was picked up a small number of times. The read ends 3 residues before the CDR3 terminus; that terminus is restored from the germline J gene. The chain links TRBV30 to TRBJ1-4; no definite D call. Germline V lookup: CDR1 GTSNPN, CDR2 SVGIG (reference sequence). Trimming cost V 3 bases and J 8 bases, with 7 bases left between them. This CDR3 is built from 11 residues. The CDR3: CAWSIREKLFF. Partial CDR3 DNA: TGTGCCTGGAGCATCCGGGAAAAA.

About this clone: The read finishes 3 residues shy of the CDR3 end, and the germline J gene is used to complete it. V usage is TRBV18 and J usage is TRBJ2-5, with D possibly matching TRBD1 (5 bases). Trimming shortened V by 4 bases and J by 1 base, and 7 bases separated the two germline ends. The CDR3 loop spans 13 amino acids. Germline V gene data show CDR1 as KGHSH and CDR2 as LQKENI. The CDR3 loop is CASSRQSQETQYF. Partial CDR3 DNA: TGTGCCAGCTCACGACAGTCCCAAGAGACC.

This clone showed up just a few times. The read finishes 3 residues shy of the CDR3 end, and the germline J gene is used to complete it. The chain carries TRBV2 and TRBJ2-7; the match to TRBD2 covers 9 bases. Germline CDR1 and CDR2: SNHLY and FYNNEI. Germline trimming cut 8 bases from V and 3 bases from J; bases unmatched to any gene: 8. This CDR3 has 14 amino acids. The CDR3 loop reads CASLSGRKVYEQYF. The CDR3 DNA, read in part, is TGTGCCAGCCTTAGCGGGAGAAAAGTCTACGAG.

For this clone: With the read ending 3 residues before the CDR3 end, the germline J gene is used to fill in that end. V gene TRBV7-9 combines with J gene TRBJ1-4; D gene ambiguous. With 2 bases removed from V and 5 bases from J, the gap between germline ends came to 6 bases. Germline V gives CDR1 SEHNR, CDR2 FQNEAQ (reference sequence). CDR3 size: 13 residues. The CDR3 protein is CASSLIGNEKLFF. The sequenced part of the CDR3 DNA is TGTGCCAGCAGCTTAATAGGGAATGAAAAA.

Concerning this clone: The CDR3 extends 3 residues past the end of the read, so its final part is completed from the germline J gene. V is TRBV18 and J is TRBJ2-2; 10 nucleotides align to TRBD1. The germline V gene encodes CDR1 KGHSH and CDR2 LQKENI. V lost 5 bases, J lost 5 bases, and 5 bases stayed unmatched. CDR3 size: 15 residues. Partial CDR3 DNA: TGTGCCAGCTCATCGTCGGGACAGGGGACCGGGGAG. Protein product: CASSSSGQGTGE. The entire CDR3 protein is CASSSSGQGTGELFF. Based on the CDR3 plus reference TRBV18 and TRBJ2-2, the full variable domain is NAGVMQNPRHLVRRRGQEARLRCSPMKGHSHVYWYRQLPEEGLKFMVYLQKENIIDESGMPKERFSAEFPKEGPSILRIQQVVRGDSAAYFCASSSSGQGTGELFFGEGSRLTVL.